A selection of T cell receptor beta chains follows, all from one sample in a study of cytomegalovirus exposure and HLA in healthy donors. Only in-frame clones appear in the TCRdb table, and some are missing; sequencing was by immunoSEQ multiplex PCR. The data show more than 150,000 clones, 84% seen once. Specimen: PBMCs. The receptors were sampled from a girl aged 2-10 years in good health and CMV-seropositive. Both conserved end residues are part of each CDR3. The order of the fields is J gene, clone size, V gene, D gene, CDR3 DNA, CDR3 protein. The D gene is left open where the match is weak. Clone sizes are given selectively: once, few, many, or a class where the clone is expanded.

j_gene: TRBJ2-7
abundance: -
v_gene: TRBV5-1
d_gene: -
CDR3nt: TGCGCCAGCAGCTTGGCCGGCGGGGCCTATGACCGCTCCTACGGGCAGTACTTC
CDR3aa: CASSLAGGAYDRSYGQYF

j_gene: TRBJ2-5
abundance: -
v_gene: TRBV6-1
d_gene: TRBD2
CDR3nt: TGTGCCAGCAGACTAGCGGGACAAGAGACCCAGTACTTC
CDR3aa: CASRLAGQETQYF

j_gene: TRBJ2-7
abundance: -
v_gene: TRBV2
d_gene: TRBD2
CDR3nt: TGTGCCAGCAGTGGTAGTCGAGGCGGGGGCTACGAGCAGTACTTC
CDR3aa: CASSGSRGGGYEQYF

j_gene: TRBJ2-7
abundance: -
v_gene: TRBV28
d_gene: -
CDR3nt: TGTGCCAGCAGTCAACAGGGAGGGCCCTACGAGCAGTACTTC
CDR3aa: CASSQQGGPYEQYF

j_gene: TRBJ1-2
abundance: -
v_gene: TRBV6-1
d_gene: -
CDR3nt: TGTGCCAGCAGGTTACCCGGGGGGTTATATGGCTACACCTTC
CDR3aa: CASRLPGGLYGYTF

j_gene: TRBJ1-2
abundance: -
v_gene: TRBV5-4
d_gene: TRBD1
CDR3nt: TGTGCCAGCAGCCATCCGACAGGGGACGGCTACACCTTC
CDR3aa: CASSHPTGDGYTF

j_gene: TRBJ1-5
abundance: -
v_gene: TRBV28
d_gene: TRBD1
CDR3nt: TGTGCCAGCAGTCGCCTAACAGGGGGCGCGAGCCAGCCCCAGCATTTT
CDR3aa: CASSRLTGGASQPQHF

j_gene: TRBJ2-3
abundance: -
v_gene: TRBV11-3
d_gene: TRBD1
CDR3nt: TGTGCCAGCAGAACCAACCGGGACAGGATCGAAGATACGCAGTATTTT
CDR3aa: CASRTNRDRIEDTQYF

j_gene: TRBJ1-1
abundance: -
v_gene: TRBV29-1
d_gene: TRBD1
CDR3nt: TGCAGCGTGGGGTTTATGGGGACAGGGATCACTGAAGCTTTCTTT
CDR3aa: CSVGFMGTGITEAFF

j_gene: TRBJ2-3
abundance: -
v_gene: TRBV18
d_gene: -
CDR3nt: TGTGCCAGCTCACCTGAGCACCCGCGGGAAGATACGCAGTATTTT
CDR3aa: CASSPEHPREDTQYF

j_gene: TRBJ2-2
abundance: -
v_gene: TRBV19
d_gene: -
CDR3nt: TGTGCCAGTAGTACCCCTAGTACCGGGGAGCTGTTTTTT
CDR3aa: CASSTPSTGELFF

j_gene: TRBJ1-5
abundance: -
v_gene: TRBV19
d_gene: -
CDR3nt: TGTGCCTCCAGTACCGACCCAGGGGTGCCCCAGCATTTT
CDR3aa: CASSTDPGVPQHF

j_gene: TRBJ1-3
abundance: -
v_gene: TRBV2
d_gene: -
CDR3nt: TGTGCCAGCAACGGGGTAAACACCATATATTTT
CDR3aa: CASNGVNTIYF

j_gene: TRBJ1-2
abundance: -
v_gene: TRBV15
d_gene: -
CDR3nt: TGTGCCACCAGCAGAGCCCGGACAGATAACTATGGCTACACCTTC
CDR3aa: CATSRARTDNYGYTF

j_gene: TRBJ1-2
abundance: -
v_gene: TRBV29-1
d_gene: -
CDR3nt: TGCAGCGTTGCGGCAGGCTTCCAAGACACCTATGGCTACACCTTC
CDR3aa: CSVAAGFQDTYGYTF

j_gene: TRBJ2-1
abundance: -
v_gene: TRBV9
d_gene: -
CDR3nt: TGTGCCAGCAGCCCAAGCCCCCTACCCGAGCAGTTCTTC
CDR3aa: CASSPSPLPEQFF

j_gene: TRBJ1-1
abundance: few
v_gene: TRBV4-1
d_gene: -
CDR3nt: TGCGCCAGCAGCCAACCCACTACAGGGAACACTGAAGCTTTCTTT
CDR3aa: CASSQPTTGNTEAFF

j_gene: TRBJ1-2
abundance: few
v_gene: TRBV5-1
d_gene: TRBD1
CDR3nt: TGCGCCAGCACCCGGGACAGCACTAACTATGGCTACACCTTC
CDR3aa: CASTRDSTNYGYTF

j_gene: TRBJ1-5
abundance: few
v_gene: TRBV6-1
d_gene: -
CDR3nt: TGTGCCAGCACCCGACAGGGCAATCAGCCCCAGCATTTT
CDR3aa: CASTRQGNQPQHF

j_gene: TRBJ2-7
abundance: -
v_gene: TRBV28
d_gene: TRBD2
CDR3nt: TGTGCCAGCAGTCCAATCCCCCTAGCGGGCACCTACGAGCAGTACTTC
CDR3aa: CASSPIPLAGTYEQYF